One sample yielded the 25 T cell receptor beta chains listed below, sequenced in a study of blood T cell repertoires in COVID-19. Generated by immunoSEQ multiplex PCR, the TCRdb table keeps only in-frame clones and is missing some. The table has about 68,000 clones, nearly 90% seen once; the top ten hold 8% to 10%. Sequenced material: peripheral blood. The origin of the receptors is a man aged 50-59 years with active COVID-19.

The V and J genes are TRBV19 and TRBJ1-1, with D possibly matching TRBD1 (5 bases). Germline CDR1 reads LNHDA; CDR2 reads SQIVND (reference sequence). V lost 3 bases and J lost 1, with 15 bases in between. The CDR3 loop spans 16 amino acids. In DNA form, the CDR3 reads TGTGCCAGTAGTATGGCGGGGCAGCGCTCGAACACTGAAGCTTTCTTT. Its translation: CASSMAGQRSNTEAFF.

CDR3 loop: CASSLNRDQMNTEAFF. CDR3 in DNA: TGCGCCAGCAGCTTGAACAGGGACCAAATGAACACTGAAGCTTTCTTT. The V call is TRBV5-1, the J call TRBJ1-1; possibly TRBD1 for D (6 bases). The germline V and J ends were trimmed by 1 base and 0 bases, with 13 bases remaining between them. The CDR3 covers 16 residues. CDR1 and CDR2 (germline): SGHRS, YFSETQ. Drawing the rest from reference TRBV5-1 and TRBJ1-1, the complete variable domain is KAGVTQTPRYLIKTRGQQVTLSCSPISGHRSVSWYQQTPGQGLQFLFEYFSETQRNKGNFPGRFSGRQFSNSRSEMNVSTLELGDSALYLCASSLNRDQMNTEAFFGQGTRLTVV.

CDR3 region: CASSRRSSRGTLHF. In DNA form, the CDR3 reads TGTGCCAGCAGCCGGCGATCTTCTAGGGGGACCCTCCACTTT. V and J are TRBV5-8 and TRBJ1-6, with D possibly matching TRBD1 (6 bases). From germline, CDR1 is SGHTS and CDR2 YDEGEE. Between the trimmed V and J ends, which lost 4 bases and 14 bases, there was a span of 19 bases. This CDR3 region has 14 residues.

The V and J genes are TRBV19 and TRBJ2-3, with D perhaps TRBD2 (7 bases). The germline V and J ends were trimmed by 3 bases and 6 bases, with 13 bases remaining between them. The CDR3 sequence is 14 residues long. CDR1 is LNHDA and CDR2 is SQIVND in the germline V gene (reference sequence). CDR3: CASSMRGREDTQYF. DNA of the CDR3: TGTGCCAGTAGTATGCGGGGGCGGGAGGATACGCAGTATTTT.

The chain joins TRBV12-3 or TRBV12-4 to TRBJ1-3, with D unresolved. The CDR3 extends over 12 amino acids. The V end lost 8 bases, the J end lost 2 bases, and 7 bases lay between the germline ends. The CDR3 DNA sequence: TGTGCCAGCGGCCTCCCTGGAAACACCATATATTTT. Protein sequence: CASGLPGNTIYF.

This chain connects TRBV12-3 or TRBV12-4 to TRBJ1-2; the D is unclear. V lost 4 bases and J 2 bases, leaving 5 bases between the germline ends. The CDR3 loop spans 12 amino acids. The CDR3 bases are TGTGCCAGCAGTTCCAGGAACTATGGCTACACCTTC. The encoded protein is CASSSRNYGYTF.

CDR3 loop: CASSMGQGEAFF. In nucleotides, the CDR3 is TGTGCCAGCAGCATGGGACAGGGCGAAGCTTTCTTT. The genes are TRBV11-3 and TRBJ1-1, with 9 positions matching TRBD1. CDR1 SGHNT and CDR2 YENEEA come from the germline V gene. This CDR3 is built from 12 residues. V lost 5 bases, J lost 8 bases, and 3 bases stayed unmatched.

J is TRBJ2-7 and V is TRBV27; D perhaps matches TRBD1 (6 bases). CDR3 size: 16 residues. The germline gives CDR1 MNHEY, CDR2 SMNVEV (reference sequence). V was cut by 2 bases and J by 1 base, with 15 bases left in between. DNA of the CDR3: TGTGCCAGCAGTTTAGGGGTTGACAGGTCTTCCTACGAGCAGTACTTC. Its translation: CASSLGVDRSSYEQYF.

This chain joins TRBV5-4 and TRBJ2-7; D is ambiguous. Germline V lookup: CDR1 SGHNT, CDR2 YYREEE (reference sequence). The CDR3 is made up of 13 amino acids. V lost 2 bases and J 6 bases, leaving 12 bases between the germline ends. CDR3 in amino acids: CASSLNGEGEQYF. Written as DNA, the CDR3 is TGTGCCAGCAGCTTAAATGGAGAAGGCGAGCAGTACTTC.

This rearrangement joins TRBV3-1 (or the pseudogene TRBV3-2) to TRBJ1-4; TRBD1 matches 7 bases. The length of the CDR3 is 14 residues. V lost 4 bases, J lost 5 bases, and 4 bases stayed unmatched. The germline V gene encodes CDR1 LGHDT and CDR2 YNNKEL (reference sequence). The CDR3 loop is CASSRRGANEKLFF. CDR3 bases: TGTGCCAGCAGCCGCAGGGGGGCGAATGAAAAACTGTTTTTT.

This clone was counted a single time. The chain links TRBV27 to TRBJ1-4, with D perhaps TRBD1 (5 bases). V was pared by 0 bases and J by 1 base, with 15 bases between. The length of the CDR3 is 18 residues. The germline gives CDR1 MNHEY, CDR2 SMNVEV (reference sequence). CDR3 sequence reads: CASSLSVEGGVTNEKLFF. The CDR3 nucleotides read TGTGCCAGCAGTTTATCTGTCGAGGGAGGGGTAACTAATGAAAAACTGTTTTTT.

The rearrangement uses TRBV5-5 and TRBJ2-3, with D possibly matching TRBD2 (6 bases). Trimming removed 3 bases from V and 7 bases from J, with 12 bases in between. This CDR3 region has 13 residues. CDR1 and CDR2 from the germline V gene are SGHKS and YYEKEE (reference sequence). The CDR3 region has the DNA TGTGCCAGCAGCTGGGACTGGGTAAATACGCAGTATTTT. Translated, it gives CASSWDWVNTQYF. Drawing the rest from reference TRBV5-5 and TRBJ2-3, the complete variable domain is DAGVTQSPTHLIKTRGQQVTLRCSPISGHKSVSWYQQVLGQGPQFIFQYYEKEERGRGNFPDRFSARQFPNYSSELNVNALLLGDSALYLCASSWDWVNTQYFGPGTRLTVL.

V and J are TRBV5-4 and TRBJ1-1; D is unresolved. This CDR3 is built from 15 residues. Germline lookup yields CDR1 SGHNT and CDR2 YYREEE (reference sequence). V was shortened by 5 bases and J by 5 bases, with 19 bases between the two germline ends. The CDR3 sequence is CASSLTTTAATEAFF. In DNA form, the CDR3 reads TGTGCCAGCAGTCTAACCACCACGGCGGCGACTGAAGCTTTCTTT.

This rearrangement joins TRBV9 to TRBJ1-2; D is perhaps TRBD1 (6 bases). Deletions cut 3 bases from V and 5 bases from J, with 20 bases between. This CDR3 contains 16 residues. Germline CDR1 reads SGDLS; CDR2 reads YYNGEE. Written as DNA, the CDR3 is TGTGCCAGCAGCGGGGTGCTACAGGGCCAAGGGTATGGCTACACCTTC. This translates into CASSGVLQGQGYGYTF. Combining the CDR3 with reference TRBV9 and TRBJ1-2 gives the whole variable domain DSGVTQTPKHLITATGQRVTLRCSPRSGDLSVYWYQQSLDQGLQFLIQYYNGEERAKGNILERFSAQQFPDLHSELNLSSLELGDSALYFCASSGVLQGQGYGYTFGSGTRLTVV.

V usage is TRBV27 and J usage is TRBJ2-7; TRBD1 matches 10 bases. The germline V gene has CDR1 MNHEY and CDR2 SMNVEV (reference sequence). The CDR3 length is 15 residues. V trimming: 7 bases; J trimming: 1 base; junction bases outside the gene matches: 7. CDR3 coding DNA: TGTGCCAGCAAAGTCCGGGACAGGGGATCCTACGAGCAGTACTTC. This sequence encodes CASKVRDRGSYEQYF.

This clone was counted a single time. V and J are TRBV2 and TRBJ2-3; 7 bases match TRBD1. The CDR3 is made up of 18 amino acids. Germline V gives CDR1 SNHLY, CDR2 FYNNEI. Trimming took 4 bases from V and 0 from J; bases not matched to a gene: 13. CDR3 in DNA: TGTGCCAGCAGTGGAAAGGGGGCAGGAGATTATAGCACAGATACGCAGTATTTT. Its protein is CASSGKGAGDYSTDTQYF.

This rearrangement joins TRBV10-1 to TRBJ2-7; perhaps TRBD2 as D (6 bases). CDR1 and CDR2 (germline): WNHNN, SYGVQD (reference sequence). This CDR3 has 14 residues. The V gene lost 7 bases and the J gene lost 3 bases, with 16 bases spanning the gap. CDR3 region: CASNPGGSIYEQYF. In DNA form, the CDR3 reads TGCGCCAGCAACCCCGGGGGTTCTATCTACGAGCAGTACTTC.

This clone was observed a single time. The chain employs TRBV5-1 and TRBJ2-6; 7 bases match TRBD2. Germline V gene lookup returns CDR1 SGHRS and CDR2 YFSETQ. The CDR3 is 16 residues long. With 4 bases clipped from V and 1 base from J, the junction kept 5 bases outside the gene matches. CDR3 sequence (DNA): TGCGCCAGCAGCCACCGGGGACTATCTGGGGCCAACGTCCTGACTTTC. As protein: CASSHRGLSGANVLTF.

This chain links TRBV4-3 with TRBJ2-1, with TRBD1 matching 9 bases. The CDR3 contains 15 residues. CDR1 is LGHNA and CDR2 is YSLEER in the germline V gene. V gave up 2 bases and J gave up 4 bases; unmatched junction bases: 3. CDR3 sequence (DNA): TGCGCCAGCAGCCAATTCGGGACAGGGTACAATGAGCAGTTCTTC. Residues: CASSQFGTGYNEQFF.

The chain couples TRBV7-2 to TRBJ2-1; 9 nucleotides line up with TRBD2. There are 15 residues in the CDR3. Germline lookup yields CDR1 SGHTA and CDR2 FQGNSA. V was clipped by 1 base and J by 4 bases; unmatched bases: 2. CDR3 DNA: TGTGCCAGCAGCTTAGTTAGCGGGGGATACAATGAGCAGTTCTTC. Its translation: CASSLVSGGYNEQFF.

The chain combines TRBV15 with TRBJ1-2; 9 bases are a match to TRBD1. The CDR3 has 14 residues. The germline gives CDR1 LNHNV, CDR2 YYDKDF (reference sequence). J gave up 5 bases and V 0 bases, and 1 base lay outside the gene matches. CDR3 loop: CATSREQGAYGYTF. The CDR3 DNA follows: TGTGCCACCAGCAGAGAACAGGGGGCATATGGCTACACCTTC.

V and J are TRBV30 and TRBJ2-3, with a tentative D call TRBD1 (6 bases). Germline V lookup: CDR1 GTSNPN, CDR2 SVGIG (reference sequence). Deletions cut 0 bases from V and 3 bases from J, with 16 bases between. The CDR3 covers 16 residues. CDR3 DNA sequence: TGTGCCTGGAGTGTACTGGGGCAGGGGTGGACAGATACGCAGTATTTT. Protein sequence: CAWSVLGQGWTDTQYF.

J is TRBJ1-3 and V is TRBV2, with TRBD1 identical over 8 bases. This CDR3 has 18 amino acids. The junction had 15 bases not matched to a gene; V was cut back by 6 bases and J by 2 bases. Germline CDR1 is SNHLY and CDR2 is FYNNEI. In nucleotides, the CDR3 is TGTGCCAGCAGCTTAGGGCAGGGGGCATCTTTCGCTGGAAACACCATATATTTT. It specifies CASSLGQGASFAGNTIYF.

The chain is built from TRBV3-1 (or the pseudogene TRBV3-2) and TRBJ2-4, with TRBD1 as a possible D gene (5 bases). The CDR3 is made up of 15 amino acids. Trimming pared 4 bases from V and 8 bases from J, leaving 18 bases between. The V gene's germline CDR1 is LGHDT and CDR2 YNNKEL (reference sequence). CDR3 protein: CASSPYPRATDIQYF. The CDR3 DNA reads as TGTGCCAGCAGCCCATACCCCAGGGCTACGGACATTCAGTACTTC.

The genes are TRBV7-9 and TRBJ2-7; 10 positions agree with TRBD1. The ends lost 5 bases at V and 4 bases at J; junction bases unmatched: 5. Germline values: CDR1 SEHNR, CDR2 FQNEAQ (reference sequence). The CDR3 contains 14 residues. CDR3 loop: CASSPGQGFYEQYF. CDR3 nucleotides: TGTGCCAGCAGCCCGGGACAGGGGTTTTACGAGCAGTACTTC. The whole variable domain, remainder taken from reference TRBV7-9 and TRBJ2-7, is DTGVSQNPRHKITKRGQNVTFRCDPISEHNRLYWYRQTLGQGPEFLTYFQNEAQLEKSRLLSDRFSAERPKGSFSTLEIQRTEQGDSAMYLCASSPGQGFYEQYFGPGTRLTVT.